This TCR beta chain comes out of a study of shared clonotypes between healthy human individuals. Whole-study context: The donor group consisted of a couple of women and a few men, aged 18 to 49.

This clone was counted between two and nine times. Its specificity is not known. Within the sample, other DNA sequences also encode this same CDR3. The study, taken as a whole, reports: Sequencing depth was predicted to influence how clonotypes are shared among donors. Between a few donors, naive CD4 clonotypes were shared at a level of around 4.9%.

This table comes from immunoSEQ multiplex PCR, and its TCRdb copy is limited to in-frame clones, with some not included. The sample lists 500,000 to 550,000 clones, 90% to 97% occurring once. This CDR3 is built from 12 residues. V was pared by 0 bases and J by 4 bases, with 3 bases between. Germline assignment: CDR1 SGHRS and CDR2 YFSETQ. The clonotype originates from a woman in her 30s in good health. The chain combines TRBV5-1 with TRBJ2-3, with D unresolved. The sequenced material came from naive CD4+ T cells sorted from blood. Described subset: CD45RA+ positively selected. The CDR3 loop reads CASSLGSDTQYF. The CDR3 region has the DNA TGCGCCAGCAGCTTGGGCTCAGATACGCAGTATTTT.